This T cell receptor (beta chain) originates from a study of blood T cell repertoires in COVID-19 (dated by TCRdb to about 2020). Some background on the complete study: The collaborator samples originated in the United States, Italy and Spain and spanned the acute and convalescent phases of COVID-19. HLA class I and class II types, where available, came from metadata supplied by the sample provider rather than from assay-based typing. The repertoires were released in a freely available public database intended as a resource for research on the immune response to SARS-CoV-2. The dataset comprised deeply sampled blood TCRbeta repertoires from subjects exposed to, actively infected with, or recovered from COVID-19. The prospective study material was composed of cDNA or gDNA derived from T cells, B-cell-depleted T cells, or PBMCs. The samples were drawn from two sources: the first 160 participants of the ongoing ImmuneRACE study, and 1,000 to 1,500 subjects contributed by 6 global collaborators. The sample metadata nearly always contained a de-identified subject ID, COVID-19 status, age in years and sex. Beyond this particular receptor, the publication reports: The quantity of clinical and demographic metadata differed by source and by participant and was supplied without curation.

Each collaborating institution followed its own protocols to collect whole blood in K2EDTA tubes. For TCRbeta analysis, collaborator samples were shipped as frozen whole blood, as isolated PBMCs, or as DNA extracted from either sample type. Details on this clone: The antigen it recognizes is unknown. The sample holds no much larger clone one base away, and base qualities are not on file.

TCRbeta CDR3 regions were amplified from genomic DNA using the immunoSEQ Assay, a bias-controlled multiplex PCR. The authors' pipeline ran thus. Nucleated cell counts per sample were estimated from amplification of reference gene primers within the assay. To quantify the absolute abundance of each unique TCRbeta CDR3 rearrangement, sequence reads were collapsed and filtered. For each sample, productive Simpson clonality was calculated as the square root of Simpson's diversity index across productive rearrangements. TCRdb provides this immuneACCESS table in a form limited to in-frame rearrangements. Some clones are lacking; in checked studies, under half of them reflect an unresolved V gene, and why the rest are absent is not known. For V, J and clone size, that table is used; D and trimming come from the DNA. Across this sample there are 140,000 to 150,000 clones, with 85% seen only once. Approximately 2.5% of the sample is taken by the ten largest.

The clonotype comes from a human donor with acute or convalescent COVID-19. The donor label of this sample is uncertain. The material sequenced was peripheral blood.

The CDR3 reads CASSHSYEQYF. The nucleotide sequence is given as TGTGCCAGCAGTCACTCCTACGAGCAGTACTTC. This chain is built from TRBV28 and TRBJ2-7; the D gene cannot be resolved reliably. CDR1 and CDR2 (MDHEN, SYDVKM) derive from the germline V gene. Spanning cysteine to phenylalanine, the CDR3 consists of 11 amino acids. Here the CDR3 DNA is all that survives: 33 bases in frame from base 1. V loses 5 bases of germline sequence and J loses 0 bases, and the interval between the two ends is 2 bases.